This T cell receptor beta chain appears in the sequencing data of a study of blood T cell repertoires in COVID-19. Across the whole study: The cDNA or gDNA used as material had been derived from T cells, B-cell-depleted T cells, or PBMCs.

Libraries were prepared by immunoSEQ multiplex PCR; TCRdb keeps only in-frame clonotypes and omits some of them. The sample has over 20,000 clones; just over 85% are singletons. CDR1 and CDR2 (germline): LGHDT, YNNKEL (reference sequence). The CDR3 consists of 13 residues. Trimming stripped 1 base from V and 5 bases from J, with 6 bases between. The source material was peripheral blood. The sequence derives from a middle-aged man with active COVID-19. The genes are TRBV3-1 (or the pseudogene TRBV3-2) and TRBJ1-5, with a tentative D call TRBD1 (6 bases). The CDR3 reads CASSQGTDQPQHF. Written as DNA, the CDR3 is TGTGCCAGCAGCCAAGGGACAGATCAGCCCCAGCATTTT.